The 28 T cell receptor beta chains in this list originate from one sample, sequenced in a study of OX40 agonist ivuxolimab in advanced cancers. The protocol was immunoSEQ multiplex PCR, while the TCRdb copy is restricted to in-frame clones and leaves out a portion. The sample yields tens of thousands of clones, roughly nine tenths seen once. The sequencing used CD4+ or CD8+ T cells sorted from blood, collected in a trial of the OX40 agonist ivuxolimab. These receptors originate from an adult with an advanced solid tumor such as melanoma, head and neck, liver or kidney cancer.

The CDR3 region has the DNA TGTGCCATCAGTGAGTCGGCTAGCGGGAGTGGCGAGACCCAGTACTTC. This translates into CAISESASGSGETQYF. This chain links TRBV10-3 with TRBJ2-5; the match to TRBD2 covers 10 bases. CDR3 length: 16 residues. CDR1 ENHRY and CDR2 SYGVKD come from the germline V gene. V was pared by 0 bases and J by 5 bases, with 6 bases of the junction left unmatched.

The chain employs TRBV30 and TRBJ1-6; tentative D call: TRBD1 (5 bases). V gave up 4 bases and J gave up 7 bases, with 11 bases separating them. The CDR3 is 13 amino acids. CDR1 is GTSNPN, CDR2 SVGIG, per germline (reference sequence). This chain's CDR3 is CAWMEQANSPLHF. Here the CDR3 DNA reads TGTGCCTGGATGGAACAGGCGAATTCACCCCTCCACTTT.

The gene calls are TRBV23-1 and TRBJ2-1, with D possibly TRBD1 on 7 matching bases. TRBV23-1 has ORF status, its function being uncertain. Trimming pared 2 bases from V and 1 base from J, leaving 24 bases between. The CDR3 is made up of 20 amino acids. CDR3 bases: TGCGCCAGCAGTCAAATACCGACAGGGAGGAGCGGAGCTTCCTACAATGAGCAGTTCTTC. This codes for CASSQIPTGRSGASYNEQFF.

CDR3 DNA: TGTGCCAGCAGCCTGGGACAGGCCAACTATGGCTACACCTTC. As protein: CASSLGQANYGYTF. V gene TRBV7-9 combines with J gene TRBJ1-2; 8 bases align to TRBD1. CDR1 and CDR2 from the germline V gene are SEHNR and FQNEAQ (reference sequence). The CDR3 extends over 14 amino acids. V shed 5 bases and J 2 bases; nucleotides not matched to a gene: 4.

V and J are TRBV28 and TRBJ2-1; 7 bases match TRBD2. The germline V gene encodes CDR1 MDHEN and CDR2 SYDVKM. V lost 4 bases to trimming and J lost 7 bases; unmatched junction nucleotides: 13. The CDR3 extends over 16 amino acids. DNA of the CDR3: TGTGCCAGCAGTTCGGGGGGAGTTCTATACGGGAATGAGCAGTTCTTC. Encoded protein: CASSSGGVLYGNEQFF.

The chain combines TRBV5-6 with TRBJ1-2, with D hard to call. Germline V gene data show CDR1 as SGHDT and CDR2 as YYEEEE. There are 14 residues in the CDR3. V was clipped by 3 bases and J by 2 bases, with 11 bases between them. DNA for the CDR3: TGTGCCAGCAGCTCCCTGACACTGAACTATGGCTACACCTTC. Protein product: CASSSLTLNYGYTF.

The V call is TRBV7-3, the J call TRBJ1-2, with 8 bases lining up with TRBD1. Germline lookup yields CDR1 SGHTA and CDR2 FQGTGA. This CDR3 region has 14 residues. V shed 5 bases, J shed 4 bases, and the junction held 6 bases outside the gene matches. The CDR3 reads CASSPQGGGYGYTF. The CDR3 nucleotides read TGTGCCAGCAGCCCACAGGGGGGGGGCTATGGCTACACCTTC. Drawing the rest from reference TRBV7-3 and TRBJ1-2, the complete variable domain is GAGVSQTPSNKVTEKGKYVELRCDPISGHTALYWYRQSLGQGPEFLIYFQGTGAADDSGLPNDRFFAVRPEGSVSTLKIQRTERGDSAVYLCASSPQGGGYGYTFGSGTRLTVV.

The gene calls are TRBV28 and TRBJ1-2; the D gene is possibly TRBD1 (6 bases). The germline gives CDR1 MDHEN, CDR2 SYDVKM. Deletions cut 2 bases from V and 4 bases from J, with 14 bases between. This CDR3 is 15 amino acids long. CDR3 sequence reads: CASSLGGRVLYGYTF. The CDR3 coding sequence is TGTGCCAGCAGTTTAGGGGGCAGGGTTCTCTATGGCTACACCTTC.

This CDR3 is CASSAEGPPGGDRDEQYF. Written as DNA, the CDR3 is TGTGCCAGCAGCGCCGAAGGCCCCCCTGGGGGCGATAGGGACGAGCAGTACTTC. V and J are TRBV9 and TRBJ2-7, with D perhaps TRBD1 (6 bases). The V end was cut by 3 bases, the J end by 5 bases, with 27 bases between. The CDR3 spans 18 residues. The germline gives CDR1 SGDLS, CDR2 YYNGEE.

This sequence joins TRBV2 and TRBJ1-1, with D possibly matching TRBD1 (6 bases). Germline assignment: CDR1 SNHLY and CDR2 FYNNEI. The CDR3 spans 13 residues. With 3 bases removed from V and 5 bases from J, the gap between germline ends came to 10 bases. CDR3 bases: TGTGCCAGCAGTGACAGGGGTTCGACTGAAGCTTTCTTT. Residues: CASSDRGSTEAFF.

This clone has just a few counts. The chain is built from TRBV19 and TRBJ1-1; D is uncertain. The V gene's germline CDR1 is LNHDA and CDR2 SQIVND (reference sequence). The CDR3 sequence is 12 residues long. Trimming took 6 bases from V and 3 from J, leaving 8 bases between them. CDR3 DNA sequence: TGTGCCAGTAGGTTTCAGGACACTGAAGCTTTCTTT. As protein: CASRFQDTEAFF. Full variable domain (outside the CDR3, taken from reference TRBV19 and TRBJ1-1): DGGITQSPKYLFRKEGQNVTLSCEQNLNHDAMYWYRQDPGQGLRLIYYSQIVNDFQKGDIAEGYSVSREKKESFPLTVTSAQKNPTAFYLCASRFQDTEAFFGQGTRLTVV.

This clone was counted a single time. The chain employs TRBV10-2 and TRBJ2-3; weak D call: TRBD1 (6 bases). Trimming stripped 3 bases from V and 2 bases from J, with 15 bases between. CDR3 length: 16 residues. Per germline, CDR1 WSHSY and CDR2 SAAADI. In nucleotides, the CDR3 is TGCGCCAGCAGTGATAAAAGGGCAGGGGACACAGATACGCAGTATTTT. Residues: CASSDKRAGDTDTQYF.

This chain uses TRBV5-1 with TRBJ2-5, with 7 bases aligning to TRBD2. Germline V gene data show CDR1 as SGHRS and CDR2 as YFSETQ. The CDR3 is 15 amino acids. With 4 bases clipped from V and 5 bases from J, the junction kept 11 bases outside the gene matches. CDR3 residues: CASSPELALSETQYF. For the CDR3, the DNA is TGCGCCAGCAGCCCCGAACTAGCGCTCTCGGAGACCCAGTACTTC.

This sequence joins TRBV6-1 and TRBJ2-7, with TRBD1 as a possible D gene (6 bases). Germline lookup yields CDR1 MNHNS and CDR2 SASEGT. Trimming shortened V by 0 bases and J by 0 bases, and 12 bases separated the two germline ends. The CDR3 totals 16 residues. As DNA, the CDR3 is TGTGCCAGCAGTGAAGCGGGGACACTGAGCTCCTACGAGCAGTACTTC. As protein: CASSEAGTLSSYEQYF.

The CDR3 nucleotides are TGTGCCAGCAGACCCCGACAGGGGGATCGCAATCAGCCCCAGCATTTT. Amino acids: CASRPRQGDRNQPQHF. This sequence joins TRBV28 and TRBJ1-5; 9 bases map to TRBD1. V lost 6 bases, J lost 2 bases, and 8 bases stayed unmatched. Per germline, CDR1 MDHEN and CDR2 SYDVKM. The CDR3 has 16 residues.

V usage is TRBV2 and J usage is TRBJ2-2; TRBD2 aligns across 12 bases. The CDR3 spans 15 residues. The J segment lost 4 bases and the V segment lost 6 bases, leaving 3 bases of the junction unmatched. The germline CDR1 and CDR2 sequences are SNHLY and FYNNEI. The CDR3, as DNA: TGTGCCAGCAGAGGACTAGCGGGACCCACCGGGGAGCTGTTTTTT. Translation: CASRGLAGPTGELFF.

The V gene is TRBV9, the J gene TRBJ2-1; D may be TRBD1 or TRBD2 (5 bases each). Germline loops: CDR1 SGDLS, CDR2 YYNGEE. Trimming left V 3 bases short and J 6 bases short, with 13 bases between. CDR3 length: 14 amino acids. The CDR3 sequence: CASSAGPPGNEQFF. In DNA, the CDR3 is TGTGCCAGCAGCGCGGGACCCCCGGGCAATGAGCAGTTCTTC.

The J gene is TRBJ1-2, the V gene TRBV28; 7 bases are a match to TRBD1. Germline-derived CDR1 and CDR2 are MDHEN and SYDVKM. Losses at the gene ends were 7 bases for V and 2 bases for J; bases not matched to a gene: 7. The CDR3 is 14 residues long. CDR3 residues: CASTRQGRNYGYTF. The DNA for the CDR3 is TGTGCCAGCACTAGACAGGGCAGGAACTATGGCTACACCTTC.

CDR3 sequence: CSVEDGYNEQFF. CDR3 in DNA: TGCAGCGTTGAAGACGGTTACAATGAGCAGTTCTTC. J is TRBJ2-1 and V is TRBV29-1; D is undetermined. CDR1 is SQVTM, CDR2 ANQGSEA, per germline. The CDR3 extends over 12 amino acids. V shed 0 bases and J shed 4 bases, with 4 bases lying between them.

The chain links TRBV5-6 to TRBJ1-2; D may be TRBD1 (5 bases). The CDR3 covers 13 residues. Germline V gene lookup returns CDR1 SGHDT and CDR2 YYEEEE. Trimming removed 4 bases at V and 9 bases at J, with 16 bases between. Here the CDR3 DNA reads TGTGCCAGCAGCGGCCAGTGGGGGGAGAGCTACACCTTC. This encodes CASSGQWGESYTF.

This CDR3 is CATRGDTQYF. In DNA, the CDR3 is TGTGCCACCAGAGGGGATACGCAGTATTTT. The chain employs TRBV6-6 and TRBJ2-3, with a weak D call TRBD2 (5 bases). Germline V gene sequence: CDR1 MNHNY, CDR2 SVGAGI (reference sequence). The V and J ends lost 10 bases and 6 bases respectively, with 8 bases between them. CDR3 length equals 10 residues.

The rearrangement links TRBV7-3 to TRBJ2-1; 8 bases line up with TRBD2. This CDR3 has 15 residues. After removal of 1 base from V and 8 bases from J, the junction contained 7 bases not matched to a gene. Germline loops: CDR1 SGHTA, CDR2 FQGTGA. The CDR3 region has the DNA TGTGCCAGCAGCTTAAACGGTCTAGCGGGCGATGAGCAGTTCTTC. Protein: CASSLNGLAGDEQFF. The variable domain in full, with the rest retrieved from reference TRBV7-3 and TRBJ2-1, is GAGVSQTPSNKVTEKGKYVELRCDPISGHTALYWYRQSLGQGPEFLIYFQGTGAADDSGLPNDRFFAVRPEGSVSTLKIQRTERGDSAVYLCASSLNGLAGDEQFFGPGTRLTVL.

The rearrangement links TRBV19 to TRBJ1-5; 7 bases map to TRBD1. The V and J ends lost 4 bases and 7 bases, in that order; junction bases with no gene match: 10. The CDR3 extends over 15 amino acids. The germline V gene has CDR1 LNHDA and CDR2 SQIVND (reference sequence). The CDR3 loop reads CASSTQQGSGQPQHF. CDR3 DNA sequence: TGTGCCAGTAGTACCCAACAGGGGAGTGGACAGCCCCAGCATTTT.

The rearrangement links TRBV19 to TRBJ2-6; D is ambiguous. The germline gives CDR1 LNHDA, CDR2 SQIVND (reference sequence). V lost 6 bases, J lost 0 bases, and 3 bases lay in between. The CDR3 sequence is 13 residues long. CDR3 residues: CASRGSGANVLTF. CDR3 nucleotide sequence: TGTGCCAGTAGGGGCTCTGGGGCCAACGTCCTGACTTTC.

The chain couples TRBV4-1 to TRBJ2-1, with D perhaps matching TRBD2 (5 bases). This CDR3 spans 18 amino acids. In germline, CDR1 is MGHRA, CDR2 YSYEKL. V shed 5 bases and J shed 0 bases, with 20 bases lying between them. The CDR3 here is CASSYRSSGVSSYNEQFF. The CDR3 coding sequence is TGCGCCAGCAGCTATAGAAGCAGCGGCGTAAGCTCCTACAATGAGCAGTTCTTC.

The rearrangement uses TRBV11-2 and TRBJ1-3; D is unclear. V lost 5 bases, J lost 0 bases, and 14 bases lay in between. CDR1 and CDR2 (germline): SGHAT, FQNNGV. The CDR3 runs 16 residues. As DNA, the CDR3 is TGTGCCAGCAGCGCAATATACCCGAGCTCTGGAAACACCATATATTTT. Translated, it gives CASSAIYPSSGNTIYF. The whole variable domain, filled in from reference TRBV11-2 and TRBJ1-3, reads EAGVAQSPRYKIIEKRQSVAFWCNPISGHATLYWYQQILGQGPKLLIQFQNNGVVDDSQLPKDRFSAERLKGVDSTLKIQPAKLEDSAVYLCASSAIYPSSGNTIYFGEGSWLTVV.

The CDR3: CASSLLSEAFF. The CDR3 DNA reads TGTGCCAGCAGCCTCCTCTCTGAAGCTTTCTTT. The gene calls are TRBV5-5 and TRBJ1-1; D is uncertain. The CDR3 runs to 11 residues. The germline V gene encodes CDR1 SGHKS and CDR2 YYEKEE (reference sequence). V gave up 4 bases and J gave up 6 bases, with 7 bases separating them.

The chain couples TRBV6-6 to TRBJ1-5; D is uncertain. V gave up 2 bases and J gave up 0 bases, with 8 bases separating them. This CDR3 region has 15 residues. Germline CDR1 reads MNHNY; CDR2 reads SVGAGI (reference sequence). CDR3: CASSYLGNSNQPQHF. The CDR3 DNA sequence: TGTGCCAGCAGTTACCTGGGGAATAGCAATCAGCCCCAGCATTTT.